The present TCR beta chain was sequenced within a study of cytotoxic CD8 clonotypes in ibrutinib-treated CLL. The CDR3 is 14 residues long. Per the germline V gene, CDR1 is MDHEN and CDR2 is SYDVKM. Unmatched junction bases numbered 4, after V lost 3 bases and J lost 6 bases. Profiling relied on immunoSEQ multiplex PCR, and the TCRdb table lists in-frame clones only, not all of them. The data contain roughly 190,000 clones, approximately 68% of them singletons. This TCR came from a human donor with chronic lymphocytic leukemia. This sample comprised PBMCs, obtained after 24 months of ibrutinib treatment. The rearrangement uses TRBV28 and TRBJ2-1, with 8 bases aligning to TRBD2. The CDR3 is CASSFRGGINEQFF. In DNA, the CDR3 is TGTGCCAGCAGTTTTCGGGGGGGGATCAATGAGCAGTTCTTC.